This TCR beta chain was identified during a study of blood T cell repertoires in COVID-19. Study-level background: Acute and convalescent COVID-19 specimens originated in the United States, Italy and Spain. Sources were T cells, B-cell-depleted T cells, or PBMCs; the material itself was cDNA or gDNA.

Source study methods: Researchers report that nucleated cell counts were estimated from reference gene primer amplification. TCRdb's copy holds only in-frame clones and misses some; the assay was immunoSEQ multiplex PCR. V and J calls plus clone size are reproduced from that table; the DNA served to infer D and trimming. This table has around 320,000 clones, 90% appearing once. Germline V gene data show CDR1 as MDHEN and CDR2 as SYDVKM. Unmatched junction bases numbered 11, after V lost 7 bases and J lost 0 bases. This CDR3 has 18 residues. The cohort comprised adults aged roughly 18 to 95 years residing in 20 to 30 US areas.

This chain links TRBV28 with TRBJ2-6, with TRBD1 identical over 8 bases. Sequencing input: PBMCs or T cells enriched from blood (not recorded which). The clonotype was recovered from a woman younger than 30 with acute COVID-19. This chain's CDR3 is CASNYGDRSFSGANVLTF. The DNA of the CDR3 is TGTGCCAGCAACTACGGGGACAGGAGTTTCTCTGGGGCCAACGTCCTGACTTTC.